Listed here are 12 T cell receptor beta chains from one sample, sequenced in a study of cytomegalovirus exposure and HLA in healthy donors. The PCR ran on 60 Vbeta and 13 Jbeta primers. The method was immunoSEQ multiplex PCR; TCRdb's version includes in-frame clones alone and lacks a portion of them. The table records some 170,000 clones, more than 60% of them present only once. Sequenced material: PBMCs. The receptors were gathered from a human donor in good health.

V usage is TRBV29-1 and J usage is TRBJ1-1; D not certain. CDR1 and CDR2 from the germline V gene are SQVTM and ANQGSEA. The CDR3 is 13 amino acids. The chain's CDR3 is CSAMEAEHTEAFF. CDR3 sequence (DNA): TGCAGTGCTATGGAGGCAGAGCACACTGAAGCTTTCTTT.

V and J are TRBV5-1 and TRBJ2-1, with TRBD2 identical over 10 bases. CDR3 length: 17 amino acids. J lost 6 bases, V lost 4 bases, and 13 bases had no gene match. From germline, CDR1 is SGHRS and CDR2 YFSETQ. The CDR3, as DNA: TGCGCCAGCAGCCCTAGCGGGGGAACCCCTCGGGGCAATGAGCAGTTCTTC. This translates into CASSPSGGTPRGNEQFF.

This chain joins TRBV7-6 and TRBJ1-5; D possibly corresponds to TRBD1 (5 bases). This CDR3 spans 15 amino acids. The ends were cut back, 4 bases at V and 5 bases at J, with 15 bases in the middle. CDR1 is SGHVS, CDR2 FNYEAQ, per germline. CDR3 nucleotides: TGTGCCAGCAGCTCAGGACACCGCGGGGATCAGCCCCAGCATTTT. It specifies CASSSGHRGDQPQHF.

This clone was seen just once. The V gene is TRBV7-9, the J gene TRBJ1-6; 7 positions match TRBD1. The V and J ends lost 3 bases and 5 bases, in that order; junction bases with no gene match: 4. Germline V gives CDR1 SEHNR, CDR2 FQNEAQ (reference sequence). The CDR3 is 15 residues long. The DNA of the CDR3 is TGTGCCAGCAGCTTTCCAGACAGGGATAATTCACCCCTCCACTTT. Its protein product is CASSFPDRDNSPLHF.

The genes are TRBV7-6 and TRBJ2-3; 11 positions agree with TRBD2. CDR3 length: 18 amino acids. V shed 1 base, J shed 1 base, and the junction held 7 bases outside the gene matches. The V gene's germline CDR1 is SGHVS and CDR2 FNYEAQ. The CDR3 DNA reads as TGTGCCAGCAGCTTAGGTAGCGGGGGGGCTTTTGGCACAGATACGCAGTATTTT. Translated: CASSLGSGGAFGTDTQYF.

The genes are TRBV7-9 and TRBJ1-2; D ambiguous. V was trimmed by 2 bases and J by 6 bases, leaving 7 bases between them. The CDR3 extends over 12 amino acids. Germline lookup yields CDR1 SEHNR and CDR2 FQNEAQ (reference sequence). The CDR3 sequence is CASSLPPDGYTF. The CDR3 DNA sequence: TGTGCCAGCAGCTTACCTCCGGATGGCTACACCTTC.

V gene TRBV15 combines with J gene TRBJ2-4, with 7 positions matching TRBD2. In germline, CDR1 is LNHNV, CDR2 YYDKDF (reference sequence). This CDR3 spans 16 amino acids. J gave up 0 bases and V 1 base, and 3 bases lay outside the gene matches. The DNA for the CDR3 is TGTGCCACCAGCAGAGCCCGGGGGGTAGCCAAAAACATTCAGTACTTC. Translating it yields CATSRARGVAKNIQYF. The variable domain in full, with the rest retrieved from reference TRBV15 and TRBJ2-4, is DAMVIQNPRYQVTQFGKPVTLSCSQTLNHNVMYWYQQKSSQAPKLLFHYYDKDFNNEADTPDNFQSRRPNTSFCFLDIRSPGLGDTAMYLCATSRARGVAKNIQYFGAGTRLSVL.

V usage is TRBV5-1 and J usage is TRBJ1-1; 8 bases align to TRBD1. The CDR3 runs to 15 residues. The V gene's germline CDR1 is SGHRS and CDR2 YFSETQ. V lost 4 bases, J lost 4 bases, and 9 bases stayed unmatched. The CDR3 DNA reads TGCGCCAGCAGCCAACAACAGGGGGTGGGCACTGAAGCTTTCTTT. This sequence encodes CASSQQQGVGTEAFF. Full variable domain (missing parts from reference TRBV5-1 and TRBJ1-1): KAGVTQTPRYLIKTRGQQVTLSCSPISGHRSVSWYQQTPGQGLQFLFEYFSETQRNKGNFPGRFSGRQFSNSRSEMNVSTLELGDSALYLCASSQQQGVGTEAFFGQGTRLTVV.

There are a few counts of this clone. V and J are TRBV29-1 and TRBJ2-5; D ambiguous. The end of the DNA is better explained by TRBJ2-7, so the J call may be wrong. The CDR3 runs to 9 residues. The germline V gene has CDR1 SQVTM and CDR2 ANQGSEA. Here the CDR3 DNA reads TGCAGCGCCCACTACGAGCAGTACTTC. This sequence encodes CSAHYEQYF.

This sequence joins TRBV30 and TRBJ1-1; D may be TRBD1 (6 bases). Germline CDR1 and CDR2: GTSNPN and SVGIG (reference sequence). This CDR3 region has 12 residues. Trimming pared 3 bases from V and 7 bases from J, leaving 12 bases between. CDR3 loop: CAWSVQGVEAFF. The CDR3 nucleotides read TGTGCCTGGAGCGTACAGGGCGTTGAAGCTTTCTTT. Using reference TRBV30 and TRBJ1-1 for the parts outside the CDR3, the full variable domain is SQTIHQWPATLVQPVGSPLSLECTVEGTSNPNLYWYRQAAGRGLQLLFYSVGIGQISSEVPQNLSASRPQDRQFILSSKKLLLSDSGFYLCAWSVQGVEAFFGQGTRLTVV.

The rearrangement joins TRBV30 to TRBJ1-2; D is possibly TRBD1 (5 bases). The germline V and J ends were trimmed by 0 bases and 5 bases, with 10 bases remaining between them. Germline V lookup: CDR1 GTSNPN, CDR2 SVGIG (reference sequence). This CDR3 spans 13 amino acids. CDR3 DNA sequence: TGTGCCTGGAGTGTACGGCAGGGATATGGCTACACCTTC. Translated: CAWSVRQGYGYTF.

The V and J genes are TRBV4-2 and TRBJ2-1; TRBD2 is a possible D gene (6 bases). The CDR3 runs 14 residues. V was clipped by 1 base and J by 4 bases, with 8 bases between them. Germline V gene sequence: CDR1 LGHNA, CDR2 YNFKEQ. The DNA for the CDR3 is TGTGCCAGCAGCCAAGGGGGGGAATACAATGAGCAGTTCTTC. This codes for CASSQGGEYNEQFF.